This record covers a single TCR beta chain. Its antigen is unidentified. This CDR3 has 15 residues. Trimming removed 0 bases from V and 1 base from J, with 7 bases in between. Germline CDR1 LGHNA, CDR2 YNFKEQ. This sample was taken from a study of Ad26.COV2.S vaccination and SARS-CoV-2 variants. Turning to the study itself: Within the COV1001 Ad26.COV2.S trial arm, the donor was enrolled. Overall study results and limits: Assessments of TCR breadth and depth may have underestimated the total T cell responses.

Noted treatment: over 15 received Ad26.COV2.S at low or high dose, single or two shots; 5 received placebo; per-sample allocation not given. Day 63 after the first vaccine or placebo injection was the time point for sampling. The donor's status was that of an adult aged 18-55 years in Boston. Profiling relied on immunoSEQ multiplex PCR, and the TCRdb table lists in-frame clones only, not all of them. This sample has 350,000 to 500,000 clones, with 89% found just once. This rearrangement joins TRBV4-2 to TRBJ1-3, with D possibly being TRBD1 (6 bases). Sequenced material: peripheral blood, taken in a trial of Ad26.COV2.S vaccine versus placebo. This TCR derives from a person between 18 and 59 years old who received the Ad26.COV2.S COVID-19 vaccine or a placebo. Here the CDR3 DNA reads TGTGCCAGCAGCCAAGATAGGGGGTCTGGAAACACCATATATTTT. Translating gives CASSQDRGSGNTIYF.